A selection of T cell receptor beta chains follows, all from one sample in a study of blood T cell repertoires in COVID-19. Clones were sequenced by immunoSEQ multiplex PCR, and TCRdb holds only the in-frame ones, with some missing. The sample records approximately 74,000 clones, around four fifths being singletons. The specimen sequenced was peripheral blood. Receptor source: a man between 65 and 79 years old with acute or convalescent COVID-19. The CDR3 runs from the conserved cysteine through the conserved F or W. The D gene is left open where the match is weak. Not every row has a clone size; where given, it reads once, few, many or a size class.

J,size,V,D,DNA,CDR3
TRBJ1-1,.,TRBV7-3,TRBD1,TGTGCCAGCAGCCCCAAAGCCGGGACAGGGGCCAATGAAGCTTTCTTT,CASSPKAGTGANEAFF
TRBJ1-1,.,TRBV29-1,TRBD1,TGCAGCGTCCGGACAGGGAGGACTGAAGCTTTCTTT,CSVRTGRTEAFF
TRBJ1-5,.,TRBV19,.,TGTGCCAGTAGTATACCCCTCAGGCAGCCCCAGCATTTT,CASSIPLRQPQHF
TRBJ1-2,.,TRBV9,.,TGTGCCAGCACCCCGGGGGGAAGTAACTATGGCTACACCTTC,CASTPGGSNYGYTF
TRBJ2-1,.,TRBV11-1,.,TGTGCCAGCAGCTTAGTGGGACATAATTCCAATGAGCAGTTCTTC,CASSLVGHNSNEQFF
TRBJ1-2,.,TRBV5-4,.,TGTGCCAGCAGCTTTCTGGCAGAGGATGGCTACACCTTC,CASSFLAEDGYTF
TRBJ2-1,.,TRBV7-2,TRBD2,TGTGCCAGCAGCTTAGGTTGGACTAGCGGGGGCTCCTACAATGAGCAGTTCTTC,CASSLGWTSGGSYNEQFF
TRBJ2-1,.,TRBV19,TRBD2,TGTGCCAGTAGTATCGGGACTAGCGGCTACAATGAGCAGTTCTTC,CASSIGTSGYNEQFF
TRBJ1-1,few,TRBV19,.,TGTGCCAGTAGTAGGGACACCCACACTGAAGCTTTCTTT,CASSRDTHTEAFF
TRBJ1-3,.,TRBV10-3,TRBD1,TGTGCCATCAGTAAGCAGACAGGGACTGGAAACACCATATATTTT,CAISKQTGTGNTIYF
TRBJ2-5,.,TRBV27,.,TGTGCCAGCAAGTTTTTGGGCGTAGAGACCCAGTACTTC,CASKFLGVETQYF
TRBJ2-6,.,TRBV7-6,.,TGTGCCAGCAGCCCGATCGCCGGGACATCCCACTCTGGGGCCAACGTCCTGACTTTC,CASSPIAGTSHSGANVLTF
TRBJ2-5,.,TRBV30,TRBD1,TGTGCCTGGATTCATTCAAGGGGGCAGGGGGAGACCCAGTACTTC,CAWIHSRGQGETQYF
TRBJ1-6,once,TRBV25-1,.,TGTGCCAGCAGTGAAGGGGGCAGGAGTAACTCACCCCTCCACTTT,CASSEGGRSNSPLHF
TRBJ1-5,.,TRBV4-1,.,TGCGCCAGCAGCCAAGAAGTGAGTCTCCATAGCAATCAGCCCCAGCATTTT,CASSQEVSLHSNQPQHF
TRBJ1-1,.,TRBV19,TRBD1,TGTGCCAGTAGTATAGGACAGGGGTTGAGCACTGAAGCTTTCTTT,CASSIGQGLSTEAFF
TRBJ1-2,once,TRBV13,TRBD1,TGTGCCAGCAGCCGTTCAGGGGGGCGAGGCTACACCTTC,CASSRSGGRGYTF
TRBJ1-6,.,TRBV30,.,TGTGCCTGGACCCAGCGACACCCCGGGCCAGGGCTTTCTAATTCACCCCTCCACTTT,CAWTQRHPGPGLSNSPLHF
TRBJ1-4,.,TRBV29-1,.,TGCAGCGTTTTCCTGGACAACCAGGGGAATGAAAAACTGTTTTTT,CSVFLDNQGNEKLFF
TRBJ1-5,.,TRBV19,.,TGTGCCAGTAGTATATTCGTCACAGGGTCCCAGCCCCAGCATTTT,CASSIFVTGSQPQHF
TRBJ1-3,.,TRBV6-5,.,TGTGCCAGCAGGTATCAGGCGAGCTCTGGAAACACCATATATTTT,CASRYQASSGNTIYF
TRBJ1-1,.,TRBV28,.,TGTGCCAGCAGACCCGACACCCCCACTGAAGCTTTCTTT,CASRPDTPTEAFF
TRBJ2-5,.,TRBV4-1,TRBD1,TGCGCCAGCAGCCAACGCGGACAGGGATCGACCCAGTACTTC,CASSQRGQGSTQYF
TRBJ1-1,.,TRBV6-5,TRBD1,TGTGCCAGCAGTTACGGGGACAGGGAAGCTTTCTTT,CASSYGDREAFF
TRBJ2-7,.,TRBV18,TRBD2,TGTGCCAGCTCATCGGGACTAGCGGGAATAGCCGAGCAGTACTTC,CASSSGLAGIAEQYF
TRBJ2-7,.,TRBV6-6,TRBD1,TGTGCCAGCAGTTACCCCCAGGGACAGGGCTCCTACGAGCAGTACTTC,CASSYPQGQGSYEQYF
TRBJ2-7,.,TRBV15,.,TGTGCCACCAGCATGTTCCGACAGACTTACTACGAGCAGTACTTC,CATSMFRQTYYEQYF
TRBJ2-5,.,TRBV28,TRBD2,TGTGCCAGCAGTTCGATATATGGAGCGGGAGAGCAAGAGACCCAGTACTTC,CASSSIYGAGEQETQYF
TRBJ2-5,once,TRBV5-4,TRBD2,TGTGCCAGCAGCTTACCTGGACTAGCTGAGACCCAGTACTTC,CASSLPGLAETQYF
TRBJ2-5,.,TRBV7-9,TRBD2,TGTGCCAGCAGCAGCGGGACTAGCGGCCACCAAGAGACCCAGTACTTC,CASSSGTSGHQETQYF
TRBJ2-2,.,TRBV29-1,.,TGCAGCGCCGGACATTCCACCGGGGAGCTGTTTTTT,CSAGHSTGELFF
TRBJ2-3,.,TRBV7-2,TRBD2,TGTGCCAGCAGCTTAGTAATGGGACTAGCGGGGTCAGATACGCAGTATTTT,CASSLVMGLAGSDTQYF
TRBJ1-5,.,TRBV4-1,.,TGCGCCAGCAGCCCCCGGGAGGGCGGCAATCAGCCCCAGCATTTT,CASSPREGGNQPQHF
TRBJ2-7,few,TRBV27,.,TGTGCCAGCAGTTCAAAGAGGAGCTCCTACGAGCAGTACTTC,CASSSKRSSYEQYF
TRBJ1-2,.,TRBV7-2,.,TGTGCCAGCAGCTTAGGGACAGTTTTTAACTATGGCTACACCTTC,CASSLGTVFNYGYTF
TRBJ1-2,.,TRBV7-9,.,TGTGCCAGCAGCCCCACGGGGGGCCTTGGCTACACCTTC,CASSPTGGLGYTF
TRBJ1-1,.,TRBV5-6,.,TGTGCCAGCAGCTTGCTGGGGGGGGAAGGTTTCTTT,CASSLLGGEGFF
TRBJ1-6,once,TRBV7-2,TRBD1,TGTGCCAGCAGCCCCGACAGGGCAAATTCACCCCTCCACTTT,CASSPDRANSPLHF
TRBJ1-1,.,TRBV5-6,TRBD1,TGTGCCAGCAAAAGGACAGGGGGCTTGATGAACACTGAAGCTTTCTTT,CASKRTGGLMNTEAFF
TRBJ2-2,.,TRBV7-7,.,TGTGCTAGCAGGGAGGCACATCTAACCGGGGAGCTGTTTTTT,CASREAHLTGELFF
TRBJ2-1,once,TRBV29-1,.,TGCAGCGTTGAGCGCCTCATATACAATGAGCAGTTCTTC,CSVERLIYNEQFF
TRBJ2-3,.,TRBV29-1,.,TGCAGCGTGAGCGGGTCTAGCACAGATACGCAGTATTTT,CSVSGSSTDTQYF
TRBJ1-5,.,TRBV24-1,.,TGTGCCACCCAAACAGATAATCAGCCCCAGCATTTT,CATQTDNQPQHF
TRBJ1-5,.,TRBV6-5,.,TGTGTTACAGCCCTTGACGGGATGGGAGGACAGCCCCAGCATTTT,CVTALDGMGGQPQHF
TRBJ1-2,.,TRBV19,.,TGTGCCAGTAGTATAGTTGGGGGGAGCTATGGCTACACCTTC,CASSIVGGSYGYTF
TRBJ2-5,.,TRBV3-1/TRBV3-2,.,TGTGCCAGCAGCCACCGGGGGCAAGAGACCCAGTACTTC,CASSHRGQETQYF
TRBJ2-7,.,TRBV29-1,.,TGCAGCGTCTTAACGGGGGTGAACGAGCAGTACTTC,CSVLTGVNEQYF
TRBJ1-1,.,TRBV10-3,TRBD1,TGTGCCACCAACAGGGGGCGCTTGGGTACTGAAGCTTTCTTT,CATNRGRLGTEAFF
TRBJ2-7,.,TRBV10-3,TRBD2,TGTGCCATCAGGACTAGCGACTCCTACGAGCAGTACTTC,CAIRTSDSYEQYF
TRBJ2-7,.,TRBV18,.,TGTGCCAGCTCACCGGCAAAAGGGGCCTCCTACGAGCAGTACTTC,CASSPAKGASYEQYF
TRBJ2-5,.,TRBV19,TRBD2,TGTGCCAGTAGAGCGGGGGCTGGGTTGGGGACCCAGTACTTC,CASRAGAGLGTQYF
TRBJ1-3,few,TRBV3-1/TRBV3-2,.,TGTGCCAGCAGCCAAGCTACCCAGGGGATGAGAAACACCATATATTTT,CASSQATQGMRNTIYF
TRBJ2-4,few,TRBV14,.,TGTGCCAGCAGCCAAGATAGACAGCTAGCCAAAAACATTCAGTACTTC,CASSQDRQLAKNIQYF
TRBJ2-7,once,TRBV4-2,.,TGTGCCAGCAGCCAAGATACTAACCCCACCTACGAGCAGTACTTC,CASSQDTNPTYEQYF
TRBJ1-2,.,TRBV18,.,TGTGCCAGCTCACCTTCGACATGGGCTGGCTACACCTTC,CASSPSTWAGYTF
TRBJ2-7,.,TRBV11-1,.,TGTGCCAGCAGGGCGGGAATCACCTACGAGCAGTACTTC,CASRAGITYEQYF
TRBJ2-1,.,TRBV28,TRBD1,TGTGCCAGCAGTCCCGGGACAGTTTACAATGAGCAGTTCTTC,CASSPGTVYNEQFF